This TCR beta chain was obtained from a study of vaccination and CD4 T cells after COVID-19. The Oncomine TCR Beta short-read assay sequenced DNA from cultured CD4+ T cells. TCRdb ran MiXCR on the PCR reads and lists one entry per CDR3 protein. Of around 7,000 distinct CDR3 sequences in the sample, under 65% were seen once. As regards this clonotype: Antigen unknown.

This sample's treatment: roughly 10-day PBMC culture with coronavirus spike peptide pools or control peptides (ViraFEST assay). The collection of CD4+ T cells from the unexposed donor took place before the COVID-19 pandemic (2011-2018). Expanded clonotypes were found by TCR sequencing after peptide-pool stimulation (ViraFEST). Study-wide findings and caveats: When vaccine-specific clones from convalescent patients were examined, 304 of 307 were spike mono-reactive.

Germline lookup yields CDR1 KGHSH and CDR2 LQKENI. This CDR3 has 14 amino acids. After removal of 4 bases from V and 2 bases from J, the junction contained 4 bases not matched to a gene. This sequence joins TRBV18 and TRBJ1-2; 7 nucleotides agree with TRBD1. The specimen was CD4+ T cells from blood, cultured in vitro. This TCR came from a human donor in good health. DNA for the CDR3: TGTGCCAGCTCACTGGGGGGACAGAACTATGGCTACACCTTC. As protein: CASSLGGQNYGYTF.